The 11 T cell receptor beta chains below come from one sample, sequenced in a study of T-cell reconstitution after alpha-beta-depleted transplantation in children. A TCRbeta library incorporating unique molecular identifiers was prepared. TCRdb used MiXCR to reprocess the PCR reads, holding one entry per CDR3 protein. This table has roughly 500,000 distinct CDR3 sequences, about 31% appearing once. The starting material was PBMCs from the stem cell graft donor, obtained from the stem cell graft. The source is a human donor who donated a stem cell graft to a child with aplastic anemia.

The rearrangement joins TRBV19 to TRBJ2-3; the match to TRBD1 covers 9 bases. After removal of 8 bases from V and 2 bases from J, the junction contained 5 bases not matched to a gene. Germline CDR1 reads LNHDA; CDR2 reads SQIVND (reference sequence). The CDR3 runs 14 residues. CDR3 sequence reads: CASAGTGFTDTQYF. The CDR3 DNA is TGTGCCAGTGCCGGGACAGGGTTCACAGATACGCAGTATTTT.

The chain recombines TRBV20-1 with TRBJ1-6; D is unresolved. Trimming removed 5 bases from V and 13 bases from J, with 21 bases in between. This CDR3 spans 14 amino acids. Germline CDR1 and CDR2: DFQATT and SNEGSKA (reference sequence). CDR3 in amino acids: CSARTILTASPLHF. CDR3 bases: TGCAGTGCTCGCACAATATTGACGGCCTCCCCCCTCCACTTT.

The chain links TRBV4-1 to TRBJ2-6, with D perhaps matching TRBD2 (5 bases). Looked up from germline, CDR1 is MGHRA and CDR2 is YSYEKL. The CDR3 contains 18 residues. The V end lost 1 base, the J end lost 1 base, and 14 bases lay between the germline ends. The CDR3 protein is CASSQVFTGESGANVLTF. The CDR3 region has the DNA TGCGCCAGCAGCCAAGTATTTACCGGGGAATCTGGGGCCAACGTCCTGACTTTC.

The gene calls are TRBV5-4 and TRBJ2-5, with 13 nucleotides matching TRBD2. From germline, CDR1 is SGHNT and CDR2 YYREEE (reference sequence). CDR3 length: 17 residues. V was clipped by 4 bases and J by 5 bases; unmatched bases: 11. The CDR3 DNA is TGTGCCAGCAGCCTCGGACTAGCGGGAGTCTCCGGGGAGACCCAGTACTTC. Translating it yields CASSLGLAGVSGETQYF.

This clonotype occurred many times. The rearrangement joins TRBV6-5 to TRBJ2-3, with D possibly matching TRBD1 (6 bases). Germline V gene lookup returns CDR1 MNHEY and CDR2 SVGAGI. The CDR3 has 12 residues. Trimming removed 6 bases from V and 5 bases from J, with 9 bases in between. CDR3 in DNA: TGTGCCAGCAGCTTACAGGGAGATACGCAGTATTTT. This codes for CASSLQGDTQYF.

The CDR3 sequence: CASSLDIAGGETQYF. DNA for the CDR3: TGTGCCAGCAGCTTGGACATAGCGGGAGGAGAGACCCAGTACTTC. The chain is built from TRBV5-4 and TRBJ2-5; 10 bases are a match to TRBD2. The V and J ends lost 0 bases and 4 bases, in that order; junction bases with no gene match: 3. Looked up from germline, CDR1 is SGHNT and CDR2 is YYREEE (reference sequence). The CDR3 contains 15 residues.

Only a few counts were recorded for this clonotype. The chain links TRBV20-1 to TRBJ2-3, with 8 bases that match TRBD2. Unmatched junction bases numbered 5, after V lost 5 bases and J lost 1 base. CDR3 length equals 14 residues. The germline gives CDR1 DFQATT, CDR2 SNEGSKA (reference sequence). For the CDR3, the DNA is TGCAGTGCTCCCTTGACTAGCGGCACAGATACGCAGTATTTT. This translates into CSAPLTSGTDTQYF.

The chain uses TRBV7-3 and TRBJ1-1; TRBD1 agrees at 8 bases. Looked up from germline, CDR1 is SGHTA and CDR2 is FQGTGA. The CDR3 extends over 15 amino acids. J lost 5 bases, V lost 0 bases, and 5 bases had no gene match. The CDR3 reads CASSLTSQGATEAFF. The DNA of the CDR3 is TGTGCCAGCAGCTTAACGTCTCAGGGGGCGACTGAAGCTTTCTTT.

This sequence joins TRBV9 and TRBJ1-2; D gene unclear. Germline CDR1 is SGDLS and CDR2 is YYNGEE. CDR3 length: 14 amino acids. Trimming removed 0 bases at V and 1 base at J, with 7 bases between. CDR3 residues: CASSVAGSNYGYTF. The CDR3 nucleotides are TGTGCCAGCAGCGTAGCGGGCAGTAACTATGGCTACACCTTC. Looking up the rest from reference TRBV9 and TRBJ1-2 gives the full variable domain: DSGVTQTPKHLITATGQRVTLRCSPRSGDLSVYWYQQSLDQGLQFLIQYYNGEERAKGNILERFSAQQFPDLHSELNLSSLELGDSALYFCASSVAGSNYGYTFGSGTRLTVV.

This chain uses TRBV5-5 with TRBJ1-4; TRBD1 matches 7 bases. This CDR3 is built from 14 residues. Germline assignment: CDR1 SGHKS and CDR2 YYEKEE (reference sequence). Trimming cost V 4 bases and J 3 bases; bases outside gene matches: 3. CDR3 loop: CASSRDSPNEKLFF. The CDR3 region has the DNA TGTGCCAGCAGCCGGGACAGCCCTAATGAAAAACTGTTTTTT.

The CDR3 sequence: CSARDIGQTAEAFF. CDR3 bases: TGCAGTGCTAGAGATATCGGGCAGACGGCTGAAGCTTTCTTT. This chain joins TRBV20-1 and TRBJ1-1, with D hard to call. Between the trimmed V and J ends, which lost 0 bases and 6 bases, there was a span of 14 bases. The CDR3 runs to 14 residues. Per germline, CDR1 DFQATT and CDR2 SNEGSKA (reference sequence).